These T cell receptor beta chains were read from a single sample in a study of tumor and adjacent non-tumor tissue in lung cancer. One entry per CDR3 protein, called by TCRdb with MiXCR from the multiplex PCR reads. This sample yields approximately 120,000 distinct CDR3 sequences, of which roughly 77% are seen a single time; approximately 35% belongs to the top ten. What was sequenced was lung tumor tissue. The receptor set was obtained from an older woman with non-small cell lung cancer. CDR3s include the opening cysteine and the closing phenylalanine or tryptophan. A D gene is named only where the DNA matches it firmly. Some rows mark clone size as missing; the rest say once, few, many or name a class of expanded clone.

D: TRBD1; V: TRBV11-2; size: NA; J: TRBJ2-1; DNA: TGTGCCAACAGCGTACGGACCGGGACAGGGAACGATGAGCAGTTCTTC; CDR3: CANSVRTGTGNDEQFF
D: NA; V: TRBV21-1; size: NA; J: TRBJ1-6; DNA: TGTGCCAGCAGCTCTAGACCCTTAGACCGCTCACCCCTCCACTTT; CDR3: CASSSRPLDRSPLHF
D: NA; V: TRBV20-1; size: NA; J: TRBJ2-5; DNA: TGCACTGCTAGAGATTTACCGGGACGCCAAGAGACCCAGTACTTC; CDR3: CTARDLPGRQETQYF
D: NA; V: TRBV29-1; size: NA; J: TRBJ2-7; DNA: NA; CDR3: CSVAGGIAGDYEQHF
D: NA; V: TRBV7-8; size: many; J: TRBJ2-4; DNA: TGTGCCAGCAGCTTTACACAACCCGGGCCGATGTCTGGCATTCAGTACTTC; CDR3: CASSFTQPGPMSGIQYF
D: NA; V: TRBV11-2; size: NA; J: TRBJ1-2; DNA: TGTGCCAGCAGCTTAGAGGGCCTCCATCCCTATGACTACACCTTC; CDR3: CASSLEGLHPYDYTF
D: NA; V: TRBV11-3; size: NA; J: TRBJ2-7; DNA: TGCCCCAGCAGCTTAGATACGGGAACCTACGAGGAGTACTTC; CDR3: CPSSLDTGTYEEYF
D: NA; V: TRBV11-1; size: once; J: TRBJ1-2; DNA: TGTGCTAGCGGCTCAGAGGGCCCGCTCTATGGCTACACCTTC; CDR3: CASGSEGPLYGYTF
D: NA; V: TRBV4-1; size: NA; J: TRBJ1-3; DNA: TGCGCCAGCAGCCAGGGACCGATGATCAACTCTGGAAGCACCATATATTTT; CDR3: CASSQGPMINSGSTIYF
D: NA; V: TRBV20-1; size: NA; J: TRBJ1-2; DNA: TGCAGTGCTAGAGATCGGGTGGGACTGAGGAAAGGAGAAGGCTATGGGTACACCTTC; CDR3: CSARDRVGLRKGEGYGYTF
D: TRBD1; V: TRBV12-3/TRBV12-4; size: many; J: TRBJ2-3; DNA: TGTGCCGTAACGACAGGGATCAGTGCAGATACGCAGTATTTT; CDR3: CAVTTGISADTQYF
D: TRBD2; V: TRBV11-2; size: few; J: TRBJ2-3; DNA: TGTGCCAGCAGCAAAACTAGCGGGAGCACAGATACGCAGTATTTT; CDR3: CASSKTSGSTDTQYF
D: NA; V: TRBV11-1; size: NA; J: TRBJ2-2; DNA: TGTGCCAGCAGCCCGAGACTACCGGGAGAATCCACCGGGGATCTGTTTTTT; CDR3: CASSPRLPGESTGDLFF
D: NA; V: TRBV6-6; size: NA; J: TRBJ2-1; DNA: TGTACCAACAGTCTCAGGAATAATGAGCAGTTCTTC; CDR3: CTNSLRNNEQFF
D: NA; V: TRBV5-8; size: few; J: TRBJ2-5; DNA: TGTGCCAGCAGCTTGCCGGGGAACCAAGAGACCCAGTACTTC; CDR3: CASSLPGNQETQYF
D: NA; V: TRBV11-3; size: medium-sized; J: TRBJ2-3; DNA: TGTGCCAGCAGCTTCTGGACAGATACGCAGTATTTT; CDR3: CASSFWTDTQYF
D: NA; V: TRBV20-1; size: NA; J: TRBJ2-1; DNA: TGCAGTGCTAGAGTAGAGGGTCCACCCCTCAACTCCTACAATGAGCACTTCTTC; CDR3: CSARVEGPPLNSYNEHFF
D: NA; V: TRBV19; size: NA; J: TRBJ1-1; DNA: TGTGCCAGTAGTATACGAGCAAGGGGCGGAACTGAAGCTTTCTTT; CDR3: CASSIRARGGTEAFF
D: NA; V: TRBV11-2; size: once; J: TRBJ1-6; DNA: TGTGCCAGCAACTTAGATATTGCAGGGTGGATACCCCTCCACTTT; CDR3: CASNLDIAGWIPLHF
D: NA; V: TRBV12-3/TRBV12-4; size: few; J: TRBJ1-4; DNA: TGTGCCAGCACCCGGAGGGGGGTACATGAAAAACTGTTTTTT; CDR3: CASTRRGVHEKLFF
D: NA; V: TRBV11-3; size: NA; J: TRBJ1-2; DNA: TGTGCCATCAGCCCGACCTTAAAAATCGGGAGCACCTTC; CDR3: CAISPTLKIGSTF
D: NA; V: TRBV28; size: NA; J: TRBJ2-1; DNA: TGTGTCAGCAGTTCCCCTCGGAGGGGGGCTTCCTACAATGAGCAGTTCTTC; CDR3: CVSSSPRRGASYNEQFF